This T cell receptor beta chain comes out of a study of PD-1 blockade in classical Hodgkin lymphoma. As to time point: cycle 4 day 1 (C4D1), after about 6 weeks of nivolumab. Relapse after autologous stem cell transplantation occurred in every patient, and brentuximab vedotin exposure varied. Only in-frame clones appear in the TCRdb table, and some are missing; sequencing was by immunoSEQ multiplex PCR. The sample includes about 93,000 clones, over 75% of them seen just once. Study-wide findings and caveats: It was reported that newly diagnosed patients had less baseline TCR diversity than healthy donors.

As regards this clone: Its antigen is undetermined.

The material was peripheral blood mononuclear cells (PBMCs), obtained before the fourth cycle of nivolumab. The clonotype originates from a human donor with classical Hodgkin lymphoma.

The CDR3 sequence is CASSRAGGGETQYF. The CDR3 DNA reads TGTGCCAGTAGCCGAGCGGGGGGAGGGGAGACCCAGTACTTC. V is TRBV19 and J is TRBJ2-5, with 9 positions matching TRBD2. Trimming removed 6 bases from V and 5 bases from J; junction bases left unmatched: 7. The CDR3 length is 14 residues. The V gene's germline CDR1 is LNHDA and CDR2 SQIVND (reference sequence).